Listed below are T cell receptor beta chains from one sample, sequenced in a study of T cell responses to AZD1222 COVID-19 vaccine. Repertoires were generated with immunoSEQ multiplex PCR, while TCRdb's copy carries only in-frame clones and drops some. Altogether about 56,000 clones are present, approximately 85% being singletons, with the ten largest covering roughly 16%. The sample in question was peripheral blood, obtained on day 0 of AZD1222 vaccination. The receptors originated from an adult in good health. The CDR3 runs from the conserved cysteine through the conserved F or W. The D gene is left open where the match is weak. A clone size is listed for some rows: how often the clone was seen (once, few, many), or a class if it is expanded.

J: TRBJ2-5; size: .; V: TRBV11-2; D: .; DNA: TGTGCCAGCAGCTTCTTGCCGGGACTCTACCAAGAGACCCAGTACTTC; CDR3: CASSFLPGLYQETQYF
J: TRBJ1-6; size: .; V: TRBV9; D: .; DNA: TGTGCCAGCAGCTTTGAGGGCCGATCCATTAATTCACCCCTCCACTTT; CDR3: CASSFEGRSINSPLHF
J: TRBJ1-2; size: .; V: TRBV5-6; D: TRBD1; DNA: TGTGCCAGCAGCCAACCGGGACAGGGCTATGGCTACACCTTC; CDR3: CASSQPGQGYGYTF
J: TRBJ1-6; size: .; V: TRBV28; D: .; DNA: TGTGCCACGAGACGTCAGGGCTCCTATAATTCACCCCTCCACTTT; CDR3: CATRRQGSYNSPLHF
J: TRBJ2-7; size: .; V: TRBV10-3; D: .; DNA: TGTGCCATCTCCGGGCAGTCCTACGAGCAGTACTTC; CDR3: CAISGQSYEQYF
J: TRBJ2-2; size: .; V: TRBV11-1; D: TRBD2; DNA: TGTGCCAGCAGCTTAGCTCACGGGACTAGTATCGCCGGGGAGCTGTTTTTT; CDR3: CASSLAHGTSIAGELFF
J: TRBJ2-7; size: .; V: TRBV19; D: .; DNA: TGTGCCAGTAAGGGGAGAGGAATTACCTACGAGCAGTACTTC; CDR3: CASKGRGITYEQYF
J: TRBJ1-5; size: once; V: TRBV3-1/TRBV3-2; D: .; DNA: TGTGCCAGCAGCCAAGATGGGCGGATCAATCAGCCCCAGCATTTT; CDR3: CASSQDGRINQPQHF
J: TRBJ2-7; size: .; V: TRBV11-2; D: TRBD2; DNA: TGTGCCAGCAGCTTAGATAGCGGGTACTACGAGCAGTACTTC; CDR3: CASSLDSGYYEQYF
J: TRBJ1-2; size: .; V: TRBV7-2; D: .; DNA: TGTGCCAGCAGCTCACTTGAGGAGAATCCTAACTATGGCTACACCTTC; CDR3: CASSSLEENPNYGYTF
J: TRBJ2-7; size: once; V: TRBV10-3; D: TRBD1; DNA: TGTGCCATCAGTGACGGGACAGCGACAGCCTACGAGCAGTACTTC; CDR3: CAISDGTATAYEQYF
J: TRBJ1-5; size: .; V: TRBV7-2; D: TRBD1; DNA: TGTGCCAGCAGCTTAAGGGGGGGAGGGGGCTATAGCAATCAGCCCCAGCATTTT; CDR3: CASSLRGGGGYSNQPQHF
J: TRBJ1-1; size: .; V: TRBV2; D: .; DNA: TGTGCCAGCAGAAACATTTTCGGGACGATGAACACTGAAGCTTTCTTT; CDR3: CASRNIFGTMNTEAFF
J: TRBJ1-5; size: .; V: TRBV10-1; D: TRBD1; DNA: TGCGCCAGCAGTGAGTGGGAAGACAGGGGGCTTCAGCCCCAGCATTTT; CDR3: CASSEWEDRGLQPQHF
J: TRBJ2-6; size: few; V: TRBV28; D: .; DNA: TGTGCCAGCAGTTTAAATCATCCGGTCCCCTCTGGGGCCAACGTCCTGACTTTC; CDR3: CASSLNHPVPSGANVLTF
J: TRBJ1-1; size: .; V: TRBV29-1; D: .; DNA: TGCAGCATTCGACAGTGGAACACTGAAGCTTTCTTT; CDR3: CSIRQWNTEAFF